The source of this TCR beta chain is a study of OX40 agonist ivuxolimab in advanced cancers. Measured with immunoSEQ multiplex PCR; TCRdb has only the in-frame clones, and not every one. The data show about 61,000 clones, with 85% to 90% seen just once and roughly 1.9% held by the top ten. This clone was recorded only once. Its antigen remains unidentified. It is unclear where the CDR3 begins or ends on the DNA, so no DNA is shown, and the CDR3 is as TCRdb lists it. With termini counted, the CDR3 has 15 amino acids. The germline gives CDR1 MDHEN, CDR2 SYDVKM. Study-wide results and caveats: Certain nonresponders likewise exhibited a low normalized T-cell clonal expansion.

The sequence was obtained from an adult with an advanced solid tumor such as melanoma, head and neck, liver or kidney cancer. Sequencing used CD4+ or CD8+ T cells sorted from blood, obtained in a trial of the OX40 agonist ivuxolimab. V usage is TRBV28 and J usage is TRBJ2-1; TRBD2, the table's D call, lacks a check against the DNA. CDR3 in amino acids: CASILGGSTYNEQFF.